One and the same sample provided the 32 T cell receptor beta chains below, sequenced in a study of cytomegalovirus exposure and HLA in healthy donors. It was with 60 Vbeta and 13 Jbeta primers that the PCR ran. Sequencing was performed with immunoSEQ multiplex PCR; in TCRdb, only in-frame clones are kept and a portion is missing. The repertoire consists of 55,000 to 70,000 clones, with roughly 90% occurring once and the leading ten covering just under 2%. The specimen was PBMCs. These receptors were obtained from a woman aged 30 to 39 in good health and CMV-seronegative.

The chain carries TRBV27 and TRBJ2-7; 9 bases agree with TRBD2. V was pared by 5 bases and J by 3 bases, with 14 bases of the junction left unmatched. There are 17 residues in the CDR3. CDR1 MNHEY and CDR2 SMNVEV come from the germline V gene (reference sequence). This CDR3 is CASSPHGGGRAVYEQYF. The CDR3, as DNA: TGTGCCAGCAGTCCCCATGGCGGCGGGAGGGCCGTCTACGAGCAGTACTTC.

V and J are TRBV10-3 and TRBJ1-2, with D tentatively TRBD1 (6 bases). Germline CDR1 is ENHRY and CDR2 is SYGVKD. The ends were cut back, 6 bases at V and 2 bases at J, with 16 bases in the middle. This CDR3 is built from 15 residues. CDR3 region: CAISDPSTGNYGYTF. CDR3 coding DNA: TGTGCCATCAGCGACCCATCCACAGGGAACTATGGCTACACCTTC.

The V and J genes are TRBV6-1 and TRBJ2-2, with 8 positions matching TRBD2. The CDR3 sequence is 15 residues long. Germline loops: CDR1 MNHNS, CDR2 SASEGT. J lost 4 bases, V lost 9 bases, and 10 bases had no gene match. CDR3 residues: CASNSGAHTTGELFF. The DNA of the CDR3 is TGTGCCAGTAATAGCGGGGCACATACCACCGGGGAGCTGTTTTTT.

The CDR3 DNA sequence: TGCGCCAGCAGCCAAGACGGCGGGGCGAACACTGAAGCTTTCTTT. It yields the protein CASSQDGGANTEAFF. This chain uses TRBV4-3 with TRBJ1-1; weak D call: TRBD1 (5 bases). V lost 0 bases and J lost 1, with 9 bases in between. Germline-derived CDR1 and CDR2 are LGHNA and YSLEER. The CDR3 length is 15 residues.

The V and J genes are TRBV30 and TRBJ1-2; no definite D call. The germline gives CDR1 GTSNPN, CDR2 SVGIG (reference sequence). V was clipped by 3 bases and J by 8 bases, with 13 bases between them. The CDR3 runs 12 residues. CDR3 coding DNA: TGTGCCTGGAGCGAAAACAGAGACGGCTACACCTTC. This encodes CAWSENRDGYTF.

V usage is TRBV6-4 and J usage is TRBJ2-2; TRBD1 agrees at 10 bases. The trim removed 8 bases at V and 5 bases at J, leaving 5 bases unmatched. CDR1 and CDR2 (germline): MRHNA, SNTAGT. This CDR3 contains 14 residues. CDR3 coding DNA: TGTGCCAGCTCCGGACAGGGGGGGACCGGGGAGCTGTTTTTT. Translated, it gives CASSGQGGTGELFF.

The V call is TRBV6-1, the J call TRBJ2-2; 9 bases fit TRBD2. In germline, CDR1 is MNHNS, CDR2 SASEGT. V shed 4 bases, J shed 4 bases, and the junction held 7 bases outside the gene matches. This CDR3 has 16 amino acids. The CDR3 spells CASSVIAGVSTGELFF. In nucleotides, the CDR3 is TGTGCCAGCAGTGTAATAGCGGGAGTAAGCACCGGGGAGCTGTTTTTT.

This clone was recorded only once. The chain combines TRBV29-1 with TRBJ1-2; 7 bases are a match to TRBD1. V lost 6 bases and J lost 6; bases outside the gene matches: 4. The CDR3 covers 11 residues. Germline loops: CDR1 SQVTM, CDR2 ANQGSEA. CDR3 nucleotide sequence: TGCAGCGTCTGGGGGACAGATGGCTACACCTTC. It yields the protein CSVWGTDGYTF.

The chain recombines TRBV5-1 with TRBJ2-3; a possible D gene is TRBD2 (6 bases). V was shortened by 4 bases and J by 0 bases, with 9 bases between the two germline ends. Germline-derived CDR1 and CDR2 are SGHRS and YFSETQ. CDR3 size: 14 residues. CDR3 loop: CASSHGTSTDTQYF. The DNA of the CDR3 is TGCGCCAGCAGCCACGGGACTAGCACAGATACGCAGTATTTT.

This chain joins TRBV5-1 and TRBJ2-7, with D perhaps matching TRBD1 (5 bases). The CDR3 is made up of 14 amino acids. The ends were cut back, 0 bases at V and 3 bases at J, with 10 bases in the middle. Germline V gene lookup returns CDR1 SGHRS and CDR2 YFSETQ. This chain's CDR3 is CASSLVTGYYEQYF. The CDR3 DNA is TGCGCCAGCAGCTTGGTCACAGGTTACTACGAGCAGTACTTC.

This clone appeared once. V gene TRBV18 combines with J gene TRBJ2-4, with 14 bases lining up with TRBD2. V was clipped by 1 base and J by 11 bases; unmatched bases: 4. This CDR3 is 15 amino acids long. Germline-derived CDR1 and CDR2 are KGHSH and LQKENI. The CDR3 DNA is TGTGCCAGCTCACCACAGGGGACTAGCGGGAGCTTTCAGTACTTC. Translated, it gives CASSPQGTSGSFQYF.

The chain recombines TRBV9 with TRBJ2-1; D is unclear. The V gene's germline CDR1 is SGDLS and CDR2 YYNGEE. V lost 0 bases, J lost 8 bases, and 18 bases lay in between. This CDR3 spans 16 amino acids. CDR3 bases: TGTGCCAGCAGCGTAGGAGGCAATCCCCTGGTGGATGAGCAGTTCTTC. It specifies CASSVGGNPLVDEQFF. The entire variable domain, with the rest obtained from reference TRBV9 and TRBJ2-1, is as follows: DSGVTQTPKHLITATGQRVTLRCSPRSGDLSVYWYQQSLDQGLQFLIQYYNGEERAKGNILERFSAQQFPDLHSELNLSSLELGDSALYFCASSVGGNPLVDEQFFGPGTRLTVL.

CDR3 residues: CASSQDRTRDYEQYF. DNA for the CDR3: TGCGCCAGCAGCCAAGATCGAACACGGGACTACGAGCAGTACTTC. The chain uses TRBV4-1 and TRBJ2-7; D possibly corresponds to TRBD2 (5 bases). Trimming left V 0 bases short and J 3 bases short, with 12 bases between. The CDR3 runs 15 residues. Germline V gene data show CDR1 as MGHRA and CDR2 as YSYEKL.

The V gene is TRBV9, the J gene TRBJ2-3; 12 bases fit TRBD2. The CDR3 sequence is 16 residues long. The germline V gene encodes CDR1 SGDLS and CDR2 YYNGEE. The junction had 11 bases not matched to a gene; V was cut back by 4 bases and J by 8 bases. The DNA of the CDR3 is TGTGCCAGCAGCCTGACCCCGACTAGCGGGAGCGGTACGCAGTATTTT. Protein product: CASSLTPTSGSGTQYF.

V is TRBV7-2 and J is TRBJ2-7, with 8 nucleotides matching TRBD2. This CDR3 contains 18 residues. CDR1 and CDR2 from the germline V gene are SGHTA and FQGNSA. The V segment lost 1 base and the J segment 3 bases; nucleotides outside the gene matches: 14. The CDR3 protein is CASSLEPAGVGSRYEQYF. The CDR3 DNA sequence: TGTGCCAGCAGCTTAGAGCCAGCGGGAGTTGGGTCCCGCTACGAGCAGTACTTC.

The J gene is TRBJ1-2, the V gene TRBV7-9, with D perhaps matching TRBD1 (5 bases). The V and J ends lost 6 bases and 2 bases respectively, with 22 bases between them. Germline-derived CDR1 and CDR2 are SEHNR and FQNEAQ (reference sequence). The CDR3 consists of 17 residues. CDR3: CASRHPPLRSGNYGYTF. CDR3 nucleotide sequence: TGTGCCAGCAGACATCCACCCCTACGTTCAGGGAACTATGGCTACACCTTC. The full variable domain, completed using reference TRBV7-9 and TRBJ1-2, is DTGVSQNPRHKITKRGQNVTFRCDPISEHNRLYWYRQTLGQGPEFLTYFQNEAQLEKSRLLSDRFSAERPKGSFSTLEIQRTEQGDSAMYLCASRHPPLRSGNYGYTFGSGTRLTVV.

The chain carries TRBV7-3 and TRBJ2-7; the match to TRBD2 covers 11 bases. This CDR3 contains 16 residues. Trimming at V came to 2 bases and at J to 0 bases, leaving 3 bases not matched to a gene. Germline CDR1 is SGHTA and CDR2 is FQGTGA. In nucleotides, the CDR3 is TGTGCCAGCAGCTTAGAGGGGACTAGCGGCTCCTACGAGCAGTACTTC. This sequence encodes CASSLEGTSGSYEQYF.

The V gene is TRBV4-2, the J gene TRBJ2-7, with 7 bases fitting TRBD1. The V and J ends lost 4 bases and 3 bases, in that order; junction bases with no gene match: 18. The CDR3 is 18 amino acids. The germline V gene encodes CDR1 LGHNA and CDR2 YNFKEQ. The CDR3 region is CASSRQGTVHYRVYEQYF. DNA of the CDR3: TGTGCCAGCAGCCGGCAAGGGACAGTCCACTACCGTGTCTACGAGCAGTACTTC.

The chain uses TRBV19 and TRBJ2-7; a weak D match, TRBD1 (5 bases). Looked up from germline, CDR1 is LNHDA and CDR2 is SQIVND (reference sequence). Trimming removed 4 bases from V and 2 bases from J, with 12 bases in between. This CDR3 is 14 amino acids long. The CDR3 loop reads CASSTGSRTYEQYF. The CDR3 DNA sequence: TGTGCCAGTAGTACAGGGTCAAGGACCTACGAGCAGTACTTC.

The rearrangement links TRBV20-1 to TRBJ2-3; possible D gene TRBD1, 5 bases. CDR1 DFQATT and CDR2 SNEGSKA come from the germline V gene (reference sequence). The CDR3 covers 11 residues. Between the trimmed V and J ends, which lost 5 bases and 6 bases, there was a span of 9 bases. The CDR3 reads CSASKGDTQYF. The CDR3 nucleotides are TGCAGTGCTTCAAAGGGGGATACGCAGTATTTT.

V gene TRBV2 combines with J gene TRBJ2-3, with D possibly being TRBD2 (5 bases). CDR1 SNHLY and CDR2 FYNNEI come from the germline V gene. This CDR3 has 13 residues. The V end was cut by 6 bases, the J end by 0 bases, with 7 bases between. CDR3 region: CASRDSSTDTQYF. In DNA, the CDR3 is TGTGCCAGCAGGGACTCTAGCACAGATACGCAGTATTTT.

The V gene is TRBV15, the J gene TRBJ1-2; D not resolved. Trimming took 6 bases from V and 4 from J, leaving 12 bases between them. CDR1 and CDR2 from the germline V gene are LNHNV and YYDKDF (reference sequence). The CDR3 totals 13 residues. The CDR3 loop reads CATSKGGSYGYTF. CDR3 DNA sequence: TGTGCCACCAGTAAGGGCGGGAGCTATGGCTACACCTTC.

The chain links TRBV9 to TRBJ1-3; 8 positions agree with TRBD1. V was pared by 4 bases and J by 3 bases, with 6 bases of the junction left unmatched. The CDR3 runs 15 residues. Looked up from germline, CDR1 is SGDLS and CDR2 is YYNGEE. This CDR3 reads CASSSRTGSGNTIYF. CDR3 DNA: TGTGCCAGCAGCTCACGGACAGGGAGTGGAAACACCATATATTTT.

V gene TRBV11-3 combines with J gene TRBJ2-3; D unresolved. Germline assignment: CDR1 SGHNT and CDR2 YENEEA. This CDR3 comprises 15 residues. Trimming removed 5 bases from V and 1 base from J, with 13 bases in between. The CDR3, as DNA: TGTGCCAGCAGCGACGGTCCCCAGGGCACAGATACGCAGTATTTT. Translation: CASSDGPQGTDTQYF.

The chain uses TRBV27 and TRBJ2-7; tentative D call: TRBD2 (6 bases). The CDR3 extends over 13 amino acids. Trimming stripped 6 bases from V and 6 bases from J, with 15 bases between. Germline loops: CDR1 MNHEY, CDR2 SMNVEV (reference sequence). In DNA form, the CDR3 reads TGTGCCAGCAGCCGTACCGGGGGTTTCGAGCAGTACTTC. Its translation: CASSRTGGFEQYF.

Only a few counts were recorded for this clone. The chain's CDR3 is CASSQGGQGVGEKLFF. CDR3 bases: TGCGCCAGCAGCCAAGGAGGACAGGGGGTCGGCGAAAAACTGTTTTTT. The J gene is TRBJ1-4, the V gene TRBV4-1; 10 bases agree with TRBD1. Germline CDR1 reads MGHRA; CDR2 reads YSYEKL. This CDR3 has 16 amino acids. The ends lost 1 base at V and 8 bases at J; junction bases unmatched: 7.

The chain carries TRBV4-2 and TRBJ2-5; 8 nucleotides match TRBD2. Germline trimming cut 1 base from V and 5 bases from J; bases unmatched to any gene: 0. The V gene's germline CDR1 is LGHNA and CDR2 YNFKEQ. CDR3 size: 13 residues. The CDR3 bases are TGTGCCAGCAGCCAAGCGGGAGGGGAGACCCAGTACTTC. Protein product: CASSQAGGETQYF.

This clone occurred a few times. The rearrangement uses TRBV6-6 and TRBJ2-3; the match to TRBD2 covers 14 bases. The junction had 3 bases not matched to a gene; V was cut back by 6 bases and J by 4 bases. The CDR3 sequence is 15 residues long. The germline CDR1 and CDR2 sequences are MNHNY and SVGAGI (reference sequence). CDR3 residues: CASSQGLAGADTQYF. The CDR3 DNA reads as TGTGCCAGCAGCCAGGGACTAGCGGGAGCAGATACGCAGTATTTT.

V is TRBV6-4 and J is TRBJ2-1; 7 bases match TRBD2. In germline, CDR1 is MRHNA, CDR2 SNTAGT. V lost 4 bases, J lost 6 bases, and 9 bases stayed unmatched. The length of the CDR3 is 15 residues. CDR3 protein: CASSATSDPGNEQFF. CDR3 DNA: TGTGCCAGCAGTGCTACTAGCGACCCTGGCAATGAGCAGTTCTTC.

This chain joins TRBV19 and TRBJ2-7, with TRBD2 matching over 7 bases. Germline values: CDR1 LNHDA, CDR2 SQIVND (reference sequence). Trimming cost V 3 bases and J 6 bases; bases outside gene matches: 8. This CDR3 spans 14 amino acids. This chain's CDR3 is CASSISGNGGEQYF. The CDR3 bases are TGTGCCAGTAGTATCAGCGGGAACGGGGGCGAGCAGTACTTC.

The genes are TRBV15 and TRBJ2-5; D is perhaps TRBD2 (5 bases). The end of the DNA fits TRBJ2-7 better, so the J call may be wrong. Looked up from germline, CDR1 is LNHNV and CDR2 is YYDKDF (reference sequence). CDR3 size: 14 residues. CDR3 sequence reads: CATSRMVRAHEQYF. The CDR3 DNA reads TGTGCCACCAGCAGGATGGTGCGGGCCCACGAGCAGTACTTC.

V gene TRBV7-3 combines with J gene TRBJ1-3, with D uncertain. V shed 6 bases and J shed 6 bases, with 12 bases lying between them. This CDR3 has 13 amino acids. CDR1 and CDR2 from the germline V gene are SGHTA and FQGTGA. The CDR3 spells CASRFEGENTIYF. The CDR3 coding sequence is TGTGCCAGCAGGTTCGAGGGAGAAAACACCATATATTTT.